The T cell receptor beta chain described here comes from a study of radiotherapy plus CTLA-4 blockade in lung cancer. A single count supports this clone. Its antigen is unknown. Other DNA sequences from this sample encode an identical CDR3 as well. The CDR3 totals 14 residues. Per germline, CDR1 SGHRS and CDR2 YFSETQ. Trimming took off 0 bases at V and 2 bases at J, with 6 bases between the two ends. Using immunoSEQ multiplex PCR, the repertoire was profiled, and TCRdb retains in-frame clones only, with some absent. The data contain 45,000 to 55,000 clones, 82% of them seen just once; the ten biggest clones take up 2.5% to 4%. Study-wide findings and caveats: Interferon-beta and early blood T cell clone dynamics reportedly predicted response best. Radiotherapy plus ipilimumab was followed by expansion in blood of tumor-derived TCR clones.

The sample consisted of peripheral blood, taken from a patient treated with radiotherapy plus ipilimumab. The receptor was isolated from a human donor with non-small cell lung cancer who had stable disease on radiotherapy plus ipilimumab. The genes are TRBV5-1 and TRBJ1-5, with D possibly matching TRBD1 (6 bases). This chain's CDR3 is CASSLAGGNQPQHF. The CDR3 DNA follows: TGCGCCAGCAGCTTGGCAGGGGGCAATCAGCCCCAGCATTTT.